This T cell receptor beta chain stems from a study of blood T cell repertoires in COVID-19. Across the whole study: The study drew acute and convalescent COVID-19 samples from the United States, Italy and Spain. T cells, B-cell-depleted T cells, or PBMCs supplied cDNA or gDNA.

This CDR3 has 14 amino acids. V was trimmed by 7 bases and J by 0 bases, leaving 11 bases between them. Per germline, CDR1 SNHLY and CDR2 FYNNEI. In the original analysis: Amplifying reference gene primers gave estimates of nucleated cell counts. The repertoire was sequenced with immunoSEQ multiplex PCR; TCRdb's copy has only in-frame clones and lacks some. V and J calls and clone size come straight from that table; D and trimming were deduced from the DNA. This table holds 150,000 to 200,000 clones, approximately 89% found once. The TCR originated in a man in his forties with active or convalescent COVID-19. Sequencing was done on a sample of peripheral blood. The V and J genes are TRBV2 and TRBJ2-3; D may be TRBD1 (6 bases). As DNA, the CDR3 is TGTGCCAGCACCACAGACAGGAGCACAGATACGCAGTATTTT. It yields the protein CASTTDRSTDTQYF.